This TCR beta chain was recorded in a study of T cells in Graves' hyperthyroidism and ophthalmopathy. CDR3 length: 15 residues. V was pared by 6 bases and J by 4 bases, with 17 bases between. RNA transcripts provided the source from which TCR beta CDR3 regions were amplified. When the TCR CDR3 underwent first-round RT-PCR, the HTBI primer set was used. TCRdb called the multiplex PCR reads again in MiXCR, with one record for every CDR3 protein. The table has 500,000 to 750,000 distinct CDR3 sequences, approximately 14% seen once. This clonotype was seen many times. The sequenced material came from blood. This chain connects TRBV12-3 or TRBV12-4 to TRBJ2-3; a weak D match, TRBD2 (6 bases). This TCR came from a woman in her 30s with Graves' hyperthyroidism. CDR3 sequence (DNA): TGTGCCAGCAGGCCGACTAGATCGGGTGCAGATACGCAGTATTTT. It yields the protein CASRPTRSGADTQYF.